A single sample gave rise to the 25 T cell receptor beta chains below, sequenced in a study of PD-1 blockade in classical Hodgkin lymphoma. Produced via immunoSEQ multiplex PCR; TCRdb's table is partial and in-frame only. Of roughly 11,000 clones in the sample, roughly 80% were seen once. All patients experienced relapse after autologous stem cell transplantation, and brentuximab vedotin exposure was variable. After thawing, PBMCs were subjected to magnetic negative selection to isolate CD8+ T cells. Here the sequenced sample was CD8+ T cells from blood, taken at baseline. The origin of the receptors is a human donor with classical Hodgkin lymphoma.

The chain couples TRBV10-3 to TRBJ1-4; D may be TRBD1 (5 bases). V was trimmed by 0 bases and J by 2 bases, leaving 13 bases between them. The CDR3 runs to 17 residues. Germline values: CDR1 ENHRY, CDR2 SYGVKD. The CDR3 spells CAISESGQGTTNEKLFF. CDR3 nucleotide sequence: TGTGCCATCAGTGAGTCTGGGCAGGGTACGACTAATGAAAAACTGTTTTTT.

CDR3 sequence reads: CASSPGTGGDEKLFF. CDR3 coding DNA: TGTGCCAGCAGCCCGGGGACAGGGGGCGATGAAAAACTGTTTTTT. The rearrangement joins TRBV5-4 to TRBJ1-4; the match to TRBD1 covers 12 bases. CDR1 SGHNT and CDR2 YYREEE come from the germline V gene (reference sequence). V was pared by 4 bases and J by 6 bases, with 4 bases of the junction left unmatched. The CDR3 loop spans 15 amino acids. Using reference TRBV5-4 and TRBJ1-4 for the parts outside the CDR3, the full variable domain is ETGVTQSPTHLIKTRGQQVTLRCSSQSGHNTVSWYQQALGQGPQFIFQYYREEENGRGNFPPRFSGLQFPNYSSELNVNALELDDSALYLCASSPGTGGDEKLFFGSGTQLSVL.

V gene TRBV28 combines with J gene TRBJ1-1; unclear D gene. The germline V and J ends were trimmed by 7 bases and 1 base, with 13 bases remaining between them. The CDR3 is 14 residues long. CDR1 is MDHEN, CDR2 SYDVKM, per germline. The CDR3 region has the DNA TGTGCCAGCACCCCTTACCCGTGGAACACTGAAGCTTTCTTT. Protein product: CASTPYPWNTEAFF.

This clone was observed a single time. The chain carries TRBV7-2 and TRBJ2-1, with unresolved D. V was cut by 1 base and J by 7 bases, with 11 bases left in between. Germline V CDR1 and CDR2: SGHTA, FQGNSA. The CDR3 covers 14 residues. CDR3 nucleotides: TGTGCCAGCAGCTTAGGGTGGGCTGCGAATGAGCAGTTCTTC. As protein: CASSLGWAANEQFF. The full variable domain, with the rest looked up from reference TRBV7-2 and TRBJ2-1, is GAGVSQSPSNKVTEKGKDVELRCDPISGHTALYWYRQSLGQGLEFLIYFQGNSAPDKSGLPSDRFSAERTGGSVSTLTIQRTQQEDSAVYLCASSLGWAANEQFFGPGTRLTVL.

The V and J genes are TRBV28 and TRBJ1-5; D not certain. The V gene lost 3 bases and the J gene lost 2 bases, with 26 bases spanning the gap. The CDR3 consists of 20 residues. CDR1 MDHEN and CDR2 SYDVKM come from the germline V gene. CDR3 nucleotide sequence: TGTGCCAGCAGTTTGGAGCGGGAACCGGCTGCGTTGGTTGGCAATCAGCCCCAGCATTTT. It translates to CASSLEREPAALVGNQPQHF.

The chain employs TRBV5-5 and TRBJ2-5; 7 positions agree with TRBD2. V lost 6 bases and J lost 5; bases outside the gene matches: 10. Germline assignment: CDR1 SGHKS and CDR2 YYEKEE (reference sequence). The CDR3 extends over 14 amino acids. The CDR3 spells CASTSGFGRETQYF. For the CDR3, the DNA is TGTGCCAGCACTTCAGGGTTCGGGAGGGAGACCCAGTACTTC.

The CDR3 DNA is TGTGCCAGCAGCCCGCAGATAGGACTAGGATTAAACAATGAGCAGTTCTTC. It specifies CASSPQIGLGLNNEQFF. This sequence joins TRBV9 and TRBJ2-1; 7 bases map to TRBD2. This CDR3 spans 17 amino acids. The trim removed 4 bases at V and 5 bases at J, leaving 15 bases unmatched. Germline V gene lookup returns CDR1 SGDLS and CDR2 YYNGEE.

This chain uses TRBV28 with TRBJ2-7; 7 nucleotides line up with TRBD1. The ends lost 6 bases at V and 3 bases at J; junction bases unmatched: 5. This CDR3 has 13 residues. CDR1 is MDHEN and CDR2 is SYDVKM in the germline V gene. CDR3 DNA: TGTGCCAGCAGCTGGGGACAGTACTACGAGCAGTACTTC. Encoded protein: CASSWGQYYEQYF.

The chain carries TRBV15 and TRBJ2-1; D remains unclear. Trimming stripped 1 base from V and 9 bases from J, with 10 bases between. The germline gives CDR1 LNHNV, CDR2 YYDKDF (reference sequence). The CDR3 loop spans 13 amino acids. CDR3: CATSRARLSEQFF. DNA of the CDR3: TGTGCCACCAGCAGAGCCCGACTTAGTGAGCAGTTCTTC.

V is TRBV5-1 and J is TRBJ2-1, with 12 bases aligning to TRBD2. CDR3 length: 17 amino acids. V lost 3 bases and J lost 8; bases outside the gene matches: 12. CDR1 and CDR2 from the germline V gene are SGHRS and YFSETQ. The CDR3: CASSYVLAGGPSDEQFF. CDR3 nucleotide sequence: TGCGCCAGCAGCTACGTTCTAGCGGGAGGGCCTAGCGATGAGCAGTTCTTC.

J is TRBJ2-7 and V is TRBV5-8; D gene ambiguous. Germline CDR1 reads SGHTS; CDR2 reads YDEGEE. The CDR3 contains 12 residues. Trimming cost V 0 bases and J 4 bases, with 5 bases left between them. The CDR3 region is CASSLVWYEQYF. CDR3 DNA sequence: TGTGCCAGCAGCTTGGTCTGGTACGAGCAGTACTTC.

The V gene is TRBV6-5, the J gene TRBJ2-1, with 10 positions matching TRBD1. The length of the CDR3 is 14 residues. CDR1 and CDR2 from the germline V gene are MNHEY and SVGAGI. V shed 6 bases, J shed 6 bases, and the junction held 5 bases outside the gene matches. This chain's CDR3 is CASRTGTGVNEQFF. CDR3 coding DNA: TGTGCCAGCAGGACCGGGACAGGGGTCAATGAGCAGTTCTTC.

The DNA for the CDR3 is TGTGCCAGCAGTTCCGGGACAGGGGGCTACATGAACACTGAAGCTTTCTTT. This sequence encodes CASSSGTGGYMNTEAFF. The genes are TRBV27 and TRBJ1-1; 12 nucleotides agree with TRBD1. The CDR3 sequence is 17 residues long. The V and J ends lost 4 bases and 0 bases, in that order; junction bases with no gene match: 6. CDR1 is MNHEY and CDR2 is SMNVEV in the germline V gene (reference sequence).

The chain joins TRBV19 to TRBJ2-5; 7 bases fit TRBD2. V shed 3 bases, J shed 1 base, and the junction held 8 bases outside the gene matches. Germline CDR1 reads LNHDA; CDR2 reads SQIVND (reference sequence). The CDR3 totals 16 residues. CDR3 protein: CASSIREAQTQETQYF. The CDR3 DNA reads TGTGCCAGTAGTATCCGGGAGGCGCAAACCCAAGAGACCCAGTACTTC. Full variable domain (remainder filled in from reference TRBV19 and TRBJ2-5): DGGITQSPKYLFRKEGQNVTLSCEQNLNHDAMYWYRQDPGQGLRLIYYSQIVNDFQKGDIAEGYSVSREKKESFPLTVTSAQKNPTAFYLCASSIREAQTQETQYFGPGTRLLVL.

This chain joins TRBV29-1 and TRBJ2-2; 8 bases are shared with TRBD1. J lost 5 bases, V lost 0 bases, and 11 bases had no gene match. The germline CDR1 and CDR2 sequences are SQVTM and ANQGSEA. CDR3 length: 17 amino acids. The DNA for the CDR3 is TGCAGCGTTGAAGATCCGGGCAGGGGGCTGGAAACCGGGGAGCTGTTTTTT. Protein product: CSVEDPGRGLETGELFF.

The rearrangement joins TRBV7-9 to TRBJ2-7; D not resolved. The CDR3 sequence is 12 residues long. Per the germline V gene, CDR1 is SEHNR and CDR2 is FQNEAQ (reference sequence). Trimming cost V 1 base and J 7 bases, with 8 bases left between them. The CDR3 nucleotides read TGTGCCAGCAGCTTAGAAGTTCGGGAGCAGTACTTC. This gives the protein CASSLEVREQYF.

This clone was detected only a few times. CDR3 in DNA: TGTGCCAGCAGCTTGGTCGGTAGAAGGAATGAGCAGTTCTTC. This sequence encodes CASSLVGRRNEQFF. The chain carries TRBV5-4 and TRBJ2-1; unclear D gene. This CDR3 region has 14 residues. Looked up from germline, CDR1 is SGHNT and CDR2 is YYREEE (reference sequence). The V end lost 0 bases, the J end lost 7 bases, and 11 bases lay between the germline ends.

The chain joins TRBV11-2 to TRBJ1-1; unclear D gene. The V gene lost 0 bases and the J gene lost 6 bases, with 5 bases spanning the gap. The CDR3 length is 12 residues. CDR1 and CDR2 (germline): SGHAT, FQNNGV. CDR3: CASSLDMAEAFF. CDR3 bases: TGTGCCAGCAGCTTAGATATGGCTGAAGCTTTCTTT. Full variable domain (rest looked up from reference TRBV11-2 and TRBJ1-1): EAGVAQSPRYKIIEKRQSVAFWCNPISGHATLYWYQQILGQGPKLLIQFQNNGVVDDSQLPKDRFSAERLKGVDSTLKIQPAKLEDSAVYLCASSLDMAEAFFGQGTRLTVV.

The J gene is TRBJ2-1, the V gene TRBV7-8; 8 bases map to TRBD2. Germline lookup yields CDR1 SGHVS and CDR2 FQNEAQ. Unmatched junction bases numbered 7, after V lost 0 bases and J lost 6 bases. CDR3 length equals 16 residues. The CDR3 DNA sequence: TGTGCCAGCAGCTTAGCCTCTGGGACTAGTAGCAATGAGCAGTTCTTC. This gives the protein CASSLASGTSSNEQFF.

The J gene is TRBJ2-2, the V gene TRBV27; 9 bases fit TRBD1. Trimming took 8 bases from V and 7 from J; bases not matched to a gene: 11. Looked up from germline, CDR1 is MNHEY and CDR2 is SMNVEV (reference sequence). The CDR3 length is 15 residues. CDR3: CASLGQGRMGGELFF. CDR3 coding DNA: TGTGCCAGCCTAGGACAGGGGAGGATGGGCGGGGAGCTGTTTTTT.

The chain couples TRBV7-9 to TRBJ2-1, with D possibly matching TRBD2 (6 bases). Germline CDR1 SEHNR, CDR2 FQNEAQ (reference sequence). V dropped 5 bases and J dropped 6 bases, with 11 bases sitting between them. CDR3 size: 13 residues. The CDR3 reads CASSPGLPNEQFF. CDR3 DNA: TGTGCCAGCAGCCCGGGACTCCCCAATGAGCAGTTCTTC.

The chain links TRBV5-1 to TRBJ2-7; 8 bases fit TRBD1. The CDR3 extends over 14 amino acids. V shed 4 bases and J 5 bases; nucleotides not matched to a gene: 8. Germline CDR1 and CDR2: SGHRS and YFSETQ. This CDR3 is CASSLGQGRDEQYF. CDR3 nucleotide sequence: TGCGCCAGCAGCCTAGGACAGGGAAGGGACGAGCAGTACTTC.

This chain connects TRBV19 to TRBJ1-5; D might be TRBD1 (6 bases). V gave up 5 bases and J gave up 11 bases, with 22 bases separating them. Germline CDR1 and CDR2: LNHDA and SQIVND (reference sequence). This CDR3 region has 15 residues. The CDR3 is CASSPAAQGLQSQHF. The CDR3 DNA sequence: TGTGCCAGTAGTCCTGCGGCACAGGGTTTACAATCCCAGCATTTT. The variable domain in full, with the rest retrieved from reference TRBV19 and TRBJ1-5, is DGGITQSPKYLFRKEGQNVTLSCEQNLNHDAMYWYRQDPGQGLRLIYYSQIVNDFQKGDIAEGYSVSREKKESFPLTVTSAQKNPTAFYLCASSPAAQGLQSQHFGDGTRLSIL.

This clone was found a few times. The J gene is TRBJ2-7, the V gene TRBV27, with 10 nucleotides matching TRBD1. Germline V CDR1 and CDR2: MNHEY, SMNVEV (reference sequence). V trimming: 6 bases; J trimming: 1 base; junction bases outside the gene matches: 3. This CDR3 comprises 14 residues. The CDR3: CASRLGQGSYEQYF. Written as DNA, the CDR3 is TGTGCCAGCAGGCTGGGACAGGGGTCCTACGAGCAGTACTTC.

V gene TRBV10-3 combines with J gene TRBJ2-7, with 7 bases that match TRBD1. The trim removed 6 bases at V and 3 bases at J, leaving 11 bases unmatched. CDR1 and CDR2 from the germline V gene are ENHRY and SYGVKD. The CDR3 runs to 15 residues. The chain's CDR3 is CAIRRDRAVFYEQYF. CDR3 nucleotides: TGTGCCATCAGACGCGACAGGGCCGTTTTCTACGAGCAGTACTTC.